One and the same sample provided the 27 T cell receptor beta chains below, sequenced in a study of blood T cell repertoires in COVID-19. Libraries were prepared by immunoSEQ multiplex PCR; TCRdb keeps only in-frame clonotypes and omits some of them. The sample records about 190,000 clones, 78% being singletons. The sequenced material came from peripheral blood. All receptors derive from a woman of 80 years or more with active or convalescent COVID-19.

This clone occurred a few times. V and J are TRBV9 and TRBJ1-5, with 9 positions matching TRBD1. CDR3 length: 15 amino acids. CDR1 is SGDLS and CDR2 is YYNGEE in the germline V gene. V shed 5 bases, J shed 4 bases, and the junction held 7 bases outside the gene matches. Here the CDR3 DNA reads TGTGCCAGCAGTGCGGGACAGGGAGCTAATCAGCCCCAGCATTTT. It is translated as CASSAGQGANQPQHF.

The CDR3 region has the DNA TGTGCCAGCACCCTAAGGCCACAGCAGTATCAGCCCCAGCATTTT. This codes for CASTLRPQQYQPQHF. V and J are TRBV28 and TRBJ1-5; no clear D gene. The CDR3 covers 15 residues. The germline V and J ends were trimmed by 7 bases and 5 bases, with 18 bases remaining between them. Germline values: CDR1 MDHEN, CDR2 SYDVKM.

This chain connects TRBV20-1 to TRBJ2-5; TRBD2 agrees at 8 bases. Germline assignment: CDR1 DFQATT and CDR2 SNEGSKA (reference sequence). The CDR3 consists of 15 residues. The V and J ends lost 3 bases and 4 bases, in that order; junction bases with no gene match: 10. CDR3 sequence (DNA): TGCAGTGCTAGTGGGGCAGCGGGGGTGGCAGAGACCCAGTACTTC. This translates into CSASGAAGVAETQYF.

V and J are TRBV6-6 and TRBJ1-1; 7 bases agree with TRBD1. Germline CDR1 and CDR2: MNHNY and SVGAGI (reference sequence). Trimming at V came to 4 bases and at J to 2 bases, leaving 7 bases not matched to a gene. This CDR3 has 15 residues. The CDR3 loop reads CASSFRDSRNTEAFF. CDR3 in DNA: TGTGCCAGCAGTTTCAGGGACAGCCGAAACACTGAAGCTTTCTTT.

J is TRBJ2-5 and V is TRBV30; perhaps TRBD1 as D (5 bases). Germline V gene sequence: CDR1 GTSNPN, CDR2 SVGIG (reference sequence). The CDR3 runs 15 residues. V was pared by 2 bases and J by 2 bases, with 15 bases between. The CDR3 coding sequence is TGTGCCTGGAGTAAATTGTGGCAGGGACAAGAGACCCAGTACTTC. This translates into CAWSKLWQGQETQYF.

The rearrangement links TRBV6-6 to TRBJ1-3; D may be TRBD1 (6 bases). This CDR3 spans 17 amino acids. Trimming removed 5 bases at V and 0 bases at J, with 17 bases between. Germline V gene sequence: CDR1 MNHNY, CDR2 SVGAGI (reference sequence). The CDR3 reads CASSPWDTQFSGNTIYF. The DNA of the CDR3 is TGTGCCAGCAGTCCATGGGACACACAGTTCTCTGGAAACACCATATATTTT.

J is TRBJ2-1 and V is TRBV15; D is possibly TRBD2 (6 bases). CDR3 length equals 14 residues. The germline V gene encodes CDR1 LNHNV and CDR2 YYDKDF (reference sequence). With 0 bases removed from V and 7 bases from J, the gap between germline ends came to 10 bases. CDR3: CATSRDGGINEQFF. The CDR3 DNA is TGTGCCACCAGCAGAGATGGAGGGATTAATGAGCAGTTCTTC.

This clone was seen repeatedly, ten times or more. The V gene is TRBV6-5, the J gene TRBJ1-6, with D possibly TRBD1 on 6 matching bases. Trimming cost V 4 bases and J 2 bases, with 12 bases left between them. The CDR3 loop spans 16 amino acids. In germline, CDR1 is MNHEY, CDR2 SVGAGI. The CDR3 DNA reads TGTGCCAGCAGTTCCGGGACACGGGCCTATAATTCACCCCTCCACTTT. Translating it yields CASSSGTRAYNSPLHF.

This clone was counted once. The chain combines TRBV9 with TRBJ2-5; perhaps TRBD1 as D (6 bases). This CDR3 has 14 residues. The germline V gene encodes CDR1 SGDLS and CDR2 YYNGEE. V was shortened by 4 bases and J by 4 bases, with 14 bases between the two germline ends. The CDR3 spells CASSLTGPGETQYF. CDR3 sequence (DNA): TGTGCCAGCAGCCTGACAGGCCCCGGAGAGACCCAGTACTTC.

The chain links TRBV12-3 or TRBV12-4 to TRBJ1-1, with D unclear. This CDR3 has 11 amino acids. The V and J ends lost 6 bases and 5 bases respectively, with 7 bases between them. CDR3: CASRWRTEAFF. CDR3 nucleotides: TGTGCCAGCAGATGGAGGACTGAAGCTTTCTTT.

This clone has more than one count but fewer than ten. CDR3 coding DNA: TGCGCCAGCAGCCAAGGGGCGGGGGTATTCACCTACGAGCAGTACTTC. This sequence encodes CASSQGAGVFTYEQYF. The genes are TRBV4-1 and TRBJ2-7, with TRBD2 matching 7 bases. The V and J ends lost 1 base and 2 bases, in that order; junction bases with no gene match: 8. This CDR3 region has 16 residues. The germline V gene encodes CDR1 MGHRA and CDR2 YSYEKL.

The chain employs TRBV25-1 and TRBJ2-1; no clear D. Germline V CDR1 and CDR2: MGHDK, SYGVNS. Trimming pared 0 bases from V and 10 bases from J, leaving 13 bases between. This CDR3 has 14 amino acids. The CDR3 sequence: CASSEYPLVGEQFF. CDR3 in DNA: TGTGCCAGCAGTGAATACCCTTTGGTCGGGGAGCAGTTCTTC.

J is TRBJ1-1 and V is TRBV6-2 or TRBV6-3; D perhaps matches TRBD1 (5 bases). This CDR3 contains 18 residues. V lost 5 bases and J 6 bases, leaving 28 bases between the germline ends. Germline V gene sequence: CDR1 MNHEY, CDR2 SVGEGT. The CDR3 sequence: CASSQPWPRTGGGPEAFF. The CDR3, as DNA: TGTGCCAGCAGTCAGCCCTGGCCCAGGACCGGGGGAGGACCTGAAGCTTTCTTT.

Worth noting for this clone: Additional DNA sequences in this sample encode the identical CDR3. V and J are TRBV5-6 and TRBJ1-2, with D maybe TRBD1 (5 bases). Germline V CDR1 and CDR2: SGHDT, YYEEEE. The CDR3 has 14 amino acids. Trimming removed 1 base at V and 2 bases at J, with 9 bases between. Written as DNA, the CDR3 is TGTGCCAGCAGCTTGTCAGGGTCCAACTATGGCTACACCTTC. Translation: CASSLSGSNYGYTF.

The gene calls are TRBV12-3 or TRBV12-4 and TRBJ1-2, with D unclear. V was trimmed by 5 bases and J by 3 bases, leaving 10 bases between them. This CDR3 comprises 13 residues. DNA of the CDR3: TGTGCCAGCAGTCGGCAGGCCGACTATGGCTACACCTTC. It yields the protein CASSRQADYGYTF.

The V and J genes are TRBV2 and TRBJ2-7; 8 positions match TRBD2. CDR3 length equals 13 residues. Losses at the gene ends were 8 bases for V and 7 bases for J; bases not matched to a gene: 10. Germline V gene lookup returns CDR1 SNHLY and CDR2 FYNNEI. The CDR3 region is CASLRAGDGEQYF. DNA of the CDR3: TGTGCCAGCCTACGAGCGGGGGATGGGGAGCAGTACTTC.

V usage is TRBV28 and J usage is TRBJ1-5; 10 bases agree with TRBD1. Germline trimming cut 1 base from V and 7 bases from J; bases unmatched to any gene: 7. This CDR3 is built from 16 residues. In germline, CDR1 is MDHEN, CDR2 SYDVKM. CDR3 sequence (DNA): TGTGCCAGCAGTTTATCGGGACAGGGGCGGGGGCAGCCCCAGCATTTT. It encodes CASSLSGQGRGQPQHF.

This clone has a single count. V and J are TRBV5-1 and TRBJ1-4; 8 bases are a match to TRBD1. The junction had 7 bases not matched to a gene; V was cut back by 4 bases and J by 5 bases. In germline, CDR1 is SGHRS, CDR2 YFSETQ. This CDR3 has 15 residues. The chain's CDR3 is CASSPGTGGNEKLFF. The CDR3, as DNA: TGCGCCAGCAGCCCTGGGACAGGAGGAAATGAAAAACTGTTTTTT.

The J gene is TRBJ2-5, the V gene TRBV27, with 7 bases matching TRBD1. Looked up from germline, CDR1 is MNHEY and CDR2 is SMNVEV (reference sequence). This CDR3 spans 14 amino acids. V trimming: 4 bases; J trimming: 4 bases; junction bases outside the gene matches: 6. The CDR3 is CASSSRGTRETQYF. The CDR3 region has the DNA TGTGCCAGCAGTTCCAGGGGGACGAGAGAGACCCAGTACTTC.

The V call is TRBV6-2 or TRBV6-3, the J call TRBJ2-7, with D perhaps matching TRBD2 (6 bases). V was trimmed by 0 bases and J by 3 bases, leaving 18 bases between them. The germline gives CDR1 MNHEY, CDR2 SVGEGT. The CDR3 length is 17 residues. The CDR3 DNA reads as TGTGCCAGCAGTTACTCTGATACGGGACTTTTTTTCTACGAGCAGTACTTC. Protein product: CASSYSDTGLFFYEQYF.

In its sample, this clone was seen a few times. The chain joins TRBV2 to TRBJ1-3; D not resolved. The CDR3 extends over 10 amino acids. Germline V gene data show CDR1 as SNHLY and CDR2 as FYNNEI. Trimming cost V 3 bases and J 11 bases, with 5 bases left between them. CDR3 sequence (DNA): TGTGCCAGCAGTGATGTAGCCATATATTTT. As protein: CASSDVAIYF.

CDR3 DNA: TGCGCCAGCAGCTTGGGTACAGATCAGCCCCAGCATTTT. The encoded protein is CASSLGTDQPQHF. This chain uses TRBV5-1 with TRBJ1-5; D is unclear. CDR3 length equals 13 residues. Trimming removed 0 bases at V and 5 bases at J, with 6 bases between. Germline V gene lookup returns CDR1 SGHRS and CDR2 YFSETQ.

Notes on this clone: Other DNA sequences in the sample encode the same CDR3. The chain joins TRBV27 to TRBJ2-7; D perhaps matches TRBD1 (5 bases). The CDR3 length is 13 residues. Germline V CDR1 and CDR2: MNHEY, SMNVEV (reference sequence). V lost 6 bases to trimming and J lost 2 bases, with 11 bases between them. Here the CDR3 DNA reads TGTGCCAGCAGGCCAGGACAAACCTACGAGCAGTACTTC. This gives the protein CASRPGQTYEQYF.

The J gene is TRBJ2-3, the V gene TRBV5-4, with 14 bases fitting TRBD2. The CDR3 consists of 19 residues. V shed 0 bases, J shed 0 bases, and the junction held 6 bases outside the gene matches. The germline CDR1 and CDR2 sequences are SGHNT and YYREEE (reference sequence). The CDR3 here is CASSLVWTSGGKSTDTQYF. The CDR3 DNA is TGTGCCAGCAGCTTGGTTTGGACTAGCGGGGGGAAAAGCACAGATACGCAGTATTTT.

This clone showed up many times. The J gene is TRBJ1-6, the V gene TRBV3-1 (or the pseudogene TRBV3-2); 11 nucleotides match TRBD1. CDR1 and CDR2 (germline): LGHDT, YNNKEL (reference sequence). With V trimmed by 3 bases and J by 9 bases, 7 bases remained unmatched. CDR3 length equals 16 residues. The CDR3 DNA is TGTGCCAGCAGCCATCTGAGGACAGGGGGCCGTTCACCCCTCCACTTT. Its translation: CASSHLRTGGRSPLHF.

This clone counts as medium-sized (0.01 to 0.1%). The CDR3 loop is CASSLAWDKAYEQYF. In nucleotides, the CDR3 is TGCGCCAGCAGCTTGGCCTGGGACAAGGCCTACGAGCAGTACTTC. J is TRBJ2-7 and V is TRBV5-1; D might be TRBD1 (6 bases). Trimming stripped 0 bases from V and 2 bases from J, with 12 bases between. This CDR3 region has 15 residues. Germline V gene lookup returns CDR1 SGHRS and CDR2 YFSETQ.

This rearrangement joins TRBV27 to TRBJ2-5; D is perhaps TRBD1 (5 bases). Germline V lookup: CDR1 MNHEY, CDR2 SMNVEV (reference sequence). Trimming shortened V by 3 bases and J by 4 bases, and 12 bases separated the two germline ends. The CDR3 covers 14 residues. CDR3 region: CASSLQGRAETQYF. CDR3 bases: TGTGCCAGCAGTTTGCAGGGTCGGGCAGAGACCCAGTACTTC.